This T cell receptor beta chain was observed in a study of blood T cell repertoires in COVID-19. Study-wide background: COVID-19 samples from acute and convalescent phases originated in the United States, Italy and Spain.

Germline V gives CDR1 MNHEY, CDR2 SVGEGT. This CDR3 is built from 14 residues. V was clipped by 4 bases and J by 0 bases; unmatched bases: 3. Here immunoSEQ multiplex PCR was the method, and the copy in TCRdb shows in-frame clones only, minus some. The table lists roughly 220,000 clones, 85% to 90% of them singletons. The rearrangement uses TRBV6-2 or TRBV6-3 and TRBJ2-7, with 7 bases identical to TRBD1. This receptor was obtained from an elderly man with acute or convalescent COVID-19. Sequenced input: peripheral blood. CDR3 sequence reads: CASSSTGTSYEQYV. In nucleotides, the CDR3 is TGTGCCAGCAGTTCGACAGGGACCTCCTACGAGCAGTACGTC.